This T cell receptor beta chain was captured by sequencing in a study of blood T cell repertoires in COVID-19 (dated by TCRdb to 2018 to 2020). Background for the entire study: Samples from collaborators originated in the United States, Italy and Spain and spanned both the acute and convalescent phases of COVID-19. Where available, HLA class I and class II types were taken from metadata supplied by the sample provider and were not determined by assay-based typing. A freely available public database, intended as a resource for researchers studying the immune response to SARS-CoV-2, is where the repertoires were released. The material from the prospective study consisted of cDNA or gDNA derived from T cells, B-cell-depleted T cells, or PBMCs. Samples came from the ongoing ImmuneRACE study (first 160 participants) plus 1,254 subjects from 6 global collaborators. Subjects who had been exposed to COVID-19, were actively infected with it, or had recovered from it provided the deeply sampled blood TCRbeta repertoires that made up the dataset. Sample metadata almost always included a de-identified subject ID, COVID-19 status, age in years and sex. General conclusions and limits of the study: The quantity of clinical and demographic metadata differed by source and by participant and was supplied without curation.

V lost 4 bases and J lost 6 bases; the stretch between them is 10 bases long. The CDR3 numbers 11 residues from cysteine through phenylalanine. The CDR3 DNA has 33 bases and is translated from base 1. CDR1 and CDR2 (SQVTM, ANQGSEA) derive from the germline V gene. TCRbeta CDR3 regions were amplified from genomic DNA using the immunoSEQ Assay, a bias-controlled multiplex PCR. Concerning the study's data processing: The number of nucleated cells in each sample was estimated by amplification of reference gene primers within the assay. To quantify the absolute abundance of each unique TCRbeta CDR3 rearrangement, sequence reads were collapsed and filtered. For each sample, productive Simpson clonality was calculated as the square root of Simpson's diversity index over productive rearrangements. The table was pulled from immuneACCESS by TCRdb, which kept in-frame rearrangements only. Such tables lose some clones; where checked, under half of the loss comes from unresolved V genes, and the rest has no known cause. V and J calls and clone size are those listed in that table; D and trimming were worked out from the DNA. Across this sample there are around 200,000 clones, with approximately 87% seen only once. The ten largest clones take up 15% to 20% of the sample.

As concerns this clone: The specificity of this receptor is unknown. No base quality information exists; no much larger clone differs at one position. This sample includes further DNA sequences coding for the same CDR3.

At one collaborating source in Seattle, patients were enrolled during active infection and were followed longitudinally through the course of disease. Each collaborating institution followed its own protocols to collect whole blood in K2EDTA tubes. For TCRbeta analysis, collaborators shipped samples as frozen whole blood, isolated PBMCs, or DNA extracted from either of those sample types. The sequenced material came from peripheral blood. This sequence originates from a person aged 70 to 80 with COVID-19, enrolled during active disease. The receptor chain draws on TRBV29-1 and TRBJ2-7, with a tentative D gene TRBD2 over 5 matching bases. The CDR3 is CSVGLAAEQYF. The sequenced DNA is TGCAGCGTTGGTCTAGCTGCCGAGCAGTACTTC.